One sample yielded the 20 T cell receptor beta chains listed below, sequenced in a study of blood T cell repertoires in COVID-19. The repertoire was sequenced with immunoSEQ multiplex PCR; TCRdb's copy has only in-frame clones and lacks some. The data show approximately 74,000 clones, with 65% to 85% seen just once and roughly 2.5% held by the top ten. Sequencing was carried out using peripheral blood. The source is a man older than 75 with active or convalescent COVID-19.

The V call is TRBV15, the J call TRBJ2-5; 8 nucleotides align to TRBD2. The CDR3 spans 15 residues. The V and J ends lost 2 bases and 4 bases, in that order; junction bases with no gene match: 6. CDR1 is LNHNV and CDR2 is YYDKDF in the germline V gene (reference sequence). The CDR3 nucleotides are TGTGCCACCAGCAGATTCCGGGAGGGGGTAGAGACCCAGTACTTC. It encodes CATSRFREGVETQYF.

The J gene is TRBJ1-4, the V gene TRBV7-9, with unresolved D. Trimming took 0 bases from V and 5 from J, leaving 7 bases between them. The germline gives CDR1 SEHNR, CDR2 FQNEAQ (reference sequence). The CDR3 extends over 14 amino acids. CDR3 protein: CASSLASGNEKLFF. In DNA form, the CDR3 reads TGTGCCAGCAGCTTAGCGTCAGGAAATGAAAAACTGTTTTTT.

The chain couples TRBV15 to TRBJ2-3, with TRBD2 matching over 12 bases. Trimming cost V 5 bases and J 1 base; bases outside gene matches: 4. Germline V gene data show CDR1 as LNHNV and CDR2 as YYDKDF (reference sequence). This CDR3 contains 16 residues. In nucleotides, the CDR3 is TGTGCCACCAGCGGCCTAGCGGGAGGGGGCACAGATACGCAGTATTTT. Translating it yields CATSGLAGGGTDTQYF.

This rearrangement joins TRBV30 to TRBJ1-1; a weak D match, TRBD1 (5 bases). Germline V gives CDR1 GTSNPN, CDR2 SVGIG (reference sequence). The V end was cut by 3 bases, the J end by 3 bases, with 8 bases between. The CDR3 extends over 12 amino acids. The CDR3 is CAWRDTYTEAFF. CDR3 nucleotide sequence: TGTGCCTGGAGGGACACCTACACTGAAGCTTTCTTT.

In nucleotides, the CDR3 is TGTGCCAGCAGCCCGGGGACTAGCGGGGGGGCCGGGGAGCTGTTTTTT. Its protein product is CASSPGTSGGAGELFF. The genes are TRBV5-4 and TRBJ2-2; TRBD2 matches at 16 bases. CDR3 length: 16 residues. Trimming removed 4 bases from V and 6 bases from J; junction bases left unmatched: 3. Germline loops: CDR1 SGHNT, CDR2 YYREEE (reference sequence).

This clone was counted a single time. The rearrangement links TRBV5-4 to TRBJ1-1; no firm D call. CDR3 size: 15 residues. Trimming removed 0 bases from V and 0 bases from J, with 9 bases in between. The germline V gene has CDR1 SGHNT and CDR2 YYREEE (reference sequence). The CDR3 sequence: CASSLVPVMNTEAFF. In DNA form, the CDR3 reads TGTGCCAGCAGCTTGGTTCCAGTCATGAACACTGAAGCTTTCTTT.

The V and J genes are TRBV10-1 and TRBJ2-1; a possible D gene is TRBD2 (6 bases). V lost 4 bases to trimming and J lost 2 bases, with 12 bases between them. Germline V lookup: CDR1 WNHNN, CDR2 SYGVQD (reference sequence). CDR3 size: 15 residues. The CDR3 DNA sequence: TGCGCCAGCAGTGTTGGCGGGGCGGCCTACAATGAGCAGTTCTTC. Its protein is CASSVGGAAYNEQFF.

The rearrangement links TRBV4-2 to TRBJ1-1; weak D call: TRBD1 (5 bases). This CDR3 is 14 amino acids long. CDR1 and CDR2 (germline): LGHNA, YNFKEQ. The V gene lost 5 bases and the J gene lost 1 base, with 11 bases spanning the gap. CDR3 nucleotide sequence: TGTGCCAGCAGCAGTCGACAGTCGAACACTGAAGCTTTCTTT. This translates into CASSSRQSNTEAFF.

The chain carries TRBV19 and TRBJ2-2, with 9 bases matching TRBD1. V lost 6 bases to trimming and J lost 6 bases; unmatched junction nucleotides: 5. This CDR3 is 14 amino acids long. Germline V gives CDR1 LNHDA, CDR2 SQIVND (reference sequence). The CDR3, as DNA: TGTGCCAGTAGAGGGACAGGGCGGTCCGGGGAGCTGTTTTTT. It specifies CASRGTGRSGELFF.

This rearrangement joins TRBV5-8 to TRBJ1-1; D ambiguous. Per germline, CDR1 SGHTS and CDR2 YDEGEE. The CDR3 contains 13 residues. The V gene lost 1 base and the J gene lost 0 bases, with 4 bases spanning the gap. The DNA for the CDR3 is TGTGCCAGCAGCTTGCGGGTGAACACTGAAGCTTTCTTT. Translated: CASSLRVNTEAFF.

This clone was found once. J is TRBJ1-4 and V is TRBV6-5, with 11 bases identical to TRBD1. Germline CDR1 reads MNHEY; CDR2 reads SVGAGI. With V trimmed by 2 bases and J by 7 bases, 3 bases remained unmatched. The CDR3 is made up of 15 amino acids. DNA of the CDR3: TGTGCCAGCAGTTACCGGACAGGGGGCGGTGAAAAACTGTTTTTT. This codes for CASSYRTGGGEKLFF.

The chain recombines TRBV6-5 with TRBJ1-2, with 7 bases that match TRBD1. V trimming: 7 bases; J trimming: 7 bases; junction bases outside the gene matches: 9. The CDR3 contains 13 residues. Germline CDR1 and CDR2: MNHEY and SVGAGI. The CDR3 DNA reads TGTGCCAGCAATAGACAGGGTTCGACTGGCTACACCTTC. Amino acid sequence: CASNRQGSTGYTF.

The CDR3 DNA reads TGTGCCACCAGTGATTTGGACCCTGGGGAGACAGATACGCAGTATTTT. Translation: CATSDLDPGETDTQYF. The chain has TRBV24-1 and TRBJ2-3, with a weak D call TRBD2 (5 bases). CDR3 length: 16 amino acids. The germline V gene encodes CDR1 KGHDR and CDR2 SFDVKD. Trimming stripped 0 bases from V and 3 bases from J, with 12 bases between.

The rearrangement links TRBV9 to TRBJ2-7; TRBD1 aligns across 10 bases. CDR1 is SGDLS and CDR2 is YYNGEE in the germline V gene. The CDR3 has 15 amino acids. Unmatched junction bases numbered 5, after V lost 3 bases and J lost 2 bases. The DNA of the CDR3 is TGTGCCAGCAGCGGAGGGGACAGGGGTACCTACGAGCAGTACTTC. This codes for CASSGGDRGTYEQYF.

This chain connects TRBV4-2 to TRBJ1-4; D is ambiguous. CDR1 is LGHNA, CDR2 YNFKEQ, per germline. CDR3 length equals 15 residues. The germline V and J ends were trimmed by 1 base and 7 bases, with 13 bases remaining between them. The CDR3 nucleotides read TGTGCCAGCAGCCAAGGTGGAGGGTCTGGTGAAAAACTGTTTTTT. Its translation is CASSQGGGSGEKLFF.

This clone was observed a handful of times. V gene TRBV3-1 (or the pseudogene TRBV3-2) combines with J gene TRBJ2-3, with 9 bases matching TRBD2. The junction had 5 bases not matched to a gene; V was cut back by 4 bases and J by 0 bases. The CDR3 sequence is 16 residues long. The V gene's germline CDR1 is LGHDT and CDR2 YNNKEL (reference sequence). The DNA of the CDR3 is TGTGCCAGCAGCCGCCAGCTAGCGGGAAGCACAGATACGCAGTATTTT. Translation gives CASSRQLAGSTDTQYF.

This clone was picked up a small number of times. The chain is built from TRBV4-2 and TRBJ1-2, with D possibly TRBD1 on 5 matching bases. The CDR3 runs to 15 residues. Germline V gene data show CDR1 as LGHNA and CDR2 as YNFKEQ. Deletions cut 3 bases from V and 8 bases from J, with 19 bases between. CDR3 loop: CASSQISPQGGGYTF. The CDR3 DNA sequence: TGTGCCAGCAGCCAGATTTCTCCCCAGGGCGGAGGCTACACCTTC.

J is TRBJ1-6 and V is TRBV27; D gene unclear. The length of the CDR3 is 15 residues. V was cut by 7 bases and J by 7 bases, with 17 bases left in between. CDR1 is MNHEY and CDR2 is SMNVEV in the germline V gene (reference sequence). The DNA for the CDR3 is TGTGCCAGCACTCCCCGTGTGCGGTCAAATTCACCCCTCCACTTT. Translating gives CASTPRVRSNSPLHF.

The chain employs TRBV18 and TRBJ1-3; D may be TRBD1 (6 bases). V lost 2 bases and J 0 bases, leaving 14 bases between the germline ends. There are 17 residues in the CDR3. Per germline, CDR1 KGHSH and CDR2 LQKENI. The CDR3 DNA reads TGTGCCAGCTCACCAATAAGAGCAGGGGACTCTGGAAACACCATATATTTT. It codes for CASSPIRAGDSGNTIYF.

The chain combines TRBV5-5 with TRBJ1-1, with a tentative D call TRBD1 (5 bases). From germline, CDR1 is SGHKS and CDR2 YYEKEE (reference sequence). V was pared by 4 bases and J by 0 bases, with 19 bases between. The CDR3 length is 17 residues. CDR3 DNA sequence: TGTGCCAGCAGCACTAACGACCGGGGGTGGTTGAACACTGAAGCTTTCTTT. Translating it yields CASSTNDRGWLNTEAFF.